Listed here are 14 T cell receptor beta chains from one sample, sequenced in a study of cytomegalovirus exposure and HLA in healthy donors. PCR employed 60 Vbeta and 13 Jbeta primers. Assay: immunoSEQ multiplex PCR; the TCRdb copy retains only in-frame clones and omits some. Counted here are about 130,000 clones, around 73% occurring once; the ten biggest clones make up 1.3% to 1.5%. The sequenced material came from PBMCs. The receptor source for this set is a female donor in good health and CMV-seronegative.

This clone appeared a few times. The V gene is TRBV19, the J gene TRBJ1-5, with D perhaps matching TRBD1 (6 bases). Germline-derived CDR1 and CDR2 are LNHDA and SQIVND (reference sequence). CDR3 size: 12 residues. V lost 5 bases to trimming and J lost 8 bases, with 10 bases between them. The CDR3 coding sequence is TGTGCCAGTAGTCCACACAGGGAGCCCCAGCATTTT. The encoded protein is CASSPHREPQHF.

The chain joins TRBV2 to TRBJ1-1; no firm D call. V was cut by 6 bases and J by 4 bases, with 12 bases left in between. The CDR3 is 13 residues long. The germline CDR1 and CDR2 sequences are SNHLY and FYNNEI. The CDR3 nucleotides are TGTGCCAGCAGAGAGGGAGGTAGCACTGAAGCTTTCTTT. Protein sequence: CASREGGSTEAFF. The full variable domain, its missing parts supplied by reference TRBV2 and TRBJ1-1, is EPEVTQTPSHQVTQMGQEVILRCVPISNHLYFYWYRQILGQKVEFLVSFYNNEISEKSEIFDDQFSVERPDGSNFTLKIRSTKLEDSAMYFCASREGGSTEAFFGQGTRLTVV.

This clone was observed a few times. The V and J genes are TRBV5-1 and TRBJ2-1; weak D call: TRBD2 (5 bases). Per the germline V gene, CDR1 is SGHRS and CDR2 is YFSETQ. The V end lost 3 bases, the J end lost 0 bases, and 13 bases lay between the germline ends. The length of the CDR3 is 16 residues. The CDR3 coding sequence is TGCGCCAGCAGCTCGAATCCGGGGAGCTCCTACAATGAGCAGTTCTTC. This gives the protein CASSSNPGSSYNEQFF.

The chain combines TRBV7-2 with TRBJ2-7; 9 nucleotides line up with TRBD2. Germline CDR1 is SGHTA and CDR2 is FQGNSA. V was clipped by 5 bases and J by 0 bases; unmatched bases: 8. CDR3 size: 16 residues. This CDR3 is CASSHGTSYSSYEQYF. CDR3 in DNA: TGTGCCAGCAGCCATGGGACTAGCTACAGCTCCTACGAGCAGTACTTC.

V gene TRBV28 combines with J gene TRBJ1-4, with unresolved D. The ends were cut back, 8 bases at V and 0 bases at J, with 13 bases in the middle. The length of the CDR3 is 15 residues. CDR1 is MDHEN, CDR2 SYDVKM, per germline. CDR3 sequence (DNA): TGTGCCAGCCAGCGACCGGGAGCAACTAATGAAAAACTGTTTTTT. Protein sequence: CASQRPGATNEKLFF.

The rearrangement joins TRBV6-5 to TRBJ2-3, with a tentative D call TRBD1 (5 bases). V shed 4 bases and J shed 2 bases, with 10 bases lying between them. The CDR3 is 14 residues long. Germline CDR1 and CDR2: MNHEY and SVGAGI. The DNA of the CDR3 is TGTGCCAGCAGTTTTAGGGGTCCCACAGATACGCAGTATTTT. Encoded protein: CASSFRGPTDTQYF.

Concerning this clone: The germline gene is not matched at one end of the junction; a read error may be the cause. The CDR3 loop is CASNLGTLLDNEQFF. CDR3 nucleotides: TGTGCCAGCAACTTAGGCACCCTACTCGACAATGAGCAGTTCTTC. This chain joins TRBV7-8 and TRBJ2-1, with D hard to call. This CDR3 has 15 residues. CDR1 is SGHVS and CDR2 is FQNEAQ in the germline V gene.

The rearrangement joins TRBV4-3 to TRBJ1-2; unclear D gene. V gave up 0 bases and J gave up 4 bases, with 12 bases separating them. This CDR3 is 15 amino acids long. The germline V gene has CDR1 LGHNA and CDR2 YSLEER. CDR3: CASSQEQRDTYGYTF. CDR3 bases: TGCGCCAGCAGCCAAGAACAGCGGGATACCTATGGCTACACCTTC.

The chain carries TRBV5-1 and TRBJ2-1, with D unclear. Trimming cost V 4 bases and J 0 bases, with 11 bases left between them. Looked up from germline, CDR1 is SGHRS and CDR2 is YFSETQ. This CDR3 comprises 15 residues. CDR3 loop: CASSPTRSSYNEQFF. The CDR3 DNA follows: TGCGCCAGCAGCCCGACGAGGAGCTCCTACAATGAGCAGTTCTTC.

The gene calls are TRBV28 and TRBJ2-7; maybe TRBD1 (6 bases). The length of the CDR3 is 12 residues. Between the trimmed V and J ends, which lost 4 bases and 4 bases, there was a span of 8 bases. Germline V gene data show CDR1 as MDHEN and CDR2 as SYDVKM. The CDR3, as DNA: TGTGCCAGCAGTTACAGGGTTTACGAGCAGTACTTC. Translated, it gives CASSYRVYEQYF.

The chain is built from TRBV10-1 and TRBJ2-7; the D gene is possibly TRBD2 (5 bases). The CDR3 contains 12 residues. V shed 6 bases and J shed 6 bases, with 12 bases lying between them. The germline gives CDR1 WNHNN, CDR2 SYGVQD (reference sequence). The CDR3 here is CASSRGEGEQYF. Here the CDR3 DNA reads TGCGCCAGCAGCCGGGGAGAGGGCGAGCAGTACTTC.

The CDR3 is CASSLGDSRAYTEAFF. The CDR3 DNA reads TGTGCCAGCAGCTTAGGTGATTCCAGGGCCTACACTGAAGCTTTCTTT. This chain joins TRBV11-2 and TRBJ1-1, with D tentatively TRBD1 (5 bases). The CDR3 is made up of 16 amino acids. Trimming removed 1 base from V and 3 bases from J, with 15 bases in between. Germline-derived CDR1 and CDR2 are SGHAT and FQNNGV.

The rearrangement joins TRBV5-1 to TRBJ2-1; 7 nucleotides agree with TRBD2. The CDR3 runs 16 residues. Germline V lookup: CDR1 SGHRS, CDR2 YFSETQ. The V and J ends lost 0 bases and 3 bases, in that order; junction bases with no gene match: 6. CDR3 region: CASSLVGRRSYNEQFF. CDR3 DNA sequence: TGCGCCAGCAGCTTGGTCGGGAGGAGAAGCTACAATGAGCAGTTCTTC.

Comments on this clone: Other DNA variants within this sample encode the same CDR3. The chain links TRBV6-4 to TRBJ2-1, with TRBD2 matching 13 bases. Germline CDR1 MRHNA, CDR2 SNTAGT. The ends lost 6 bases at V and 5 bases at J; junction bases unmatched: 1. The CDR3 runs to 14 residues. The CDR3 loop is CASSGLAGDNEQFF. The CDR3, as DNA: TGTGCCAGCAGCGGACTAGCGGGAGACAATGAGCAGTTCTTC.